This T cell receptor beta chain stems from a study of shared clonotypes between healthy human individuals. The donors, all of them Caucasian adults, lived in Nashville, Tennessee. Sorted-subset replicate PCRs used about 190 ng of genomic DNA. This amount corresponded to approximately 30,000 T cell genomes. Data came from immunoSEQ multiplex PCR; TCRdb stores just in-frame clones and leaves some out. Of around 2,000,000 clones listed, roughly 94% are singletons. This clone was observed once. What it recognizes is unknown. Findings of the study overall: Naive subsets tended to show greater estimated richness than memory subsets. Clonotypes which were not shared had lower generation probabilities than clonotypes that all four donors shared.

The CDR3 extends over 12 amino acids. J lost 15 bases, V lost 1 base, and 9 bases had no gene match. Germline V lookup: CDR1 GTSNPN, CDR2 SVGIG (reference sequence). The V and J genes are TRBV30 and TRBJ1-5; TRBD1 agrees at 7 bases. The sequence was obtained from a man aged 18-30 years in good health. Input material: naive CD4+ T cells sorted from blood. The subset is: CD45RA+ positively selected. CDR3 DNA sequence: TGTGCCTGGAGTGAACGCACAGGGGATTGGCATTTT. Translated: CAWSERTGDWHF.